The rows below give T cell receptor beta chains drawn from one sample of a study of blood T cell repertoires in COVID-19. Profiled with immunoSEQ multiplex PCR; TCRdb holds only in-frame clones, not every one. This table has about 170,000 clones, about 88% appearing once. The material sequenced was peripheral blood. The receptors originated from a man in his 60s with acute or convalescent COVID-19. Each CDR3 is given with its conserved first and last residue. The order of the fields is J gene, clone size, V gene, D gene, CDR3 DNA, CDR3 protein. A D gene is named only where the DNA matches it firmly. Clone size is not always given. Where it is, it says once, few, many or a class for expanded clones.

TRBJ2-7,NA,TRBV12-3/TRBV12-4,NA,TGTGCCAGCAGTTTCTCGGGTAACGACGAGCAGTACTTC,CASSFSGNDEQYF
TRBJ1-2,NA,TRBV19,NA,TGTGCCAGTCGCCGCTCGGGGGGGTCCGCTGGCTACACCTTC,CASRRSGGSAGYTF
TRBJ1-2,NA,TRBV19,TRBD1,TGTGCCAGTAGATTGGACAGGGCCTATGGCTACACCTTC,CASRLDRAYGYTF
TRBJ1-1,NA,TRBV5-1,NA,TGCGCCAGCAGTGACCGCGGGGCCCAGAACACTGAAGCTTTCTTT,CASSDRGAQNTEAFF
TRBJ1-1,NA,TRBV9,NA,TGTGCCAGCAGCGTAGAGGACAGAAGCGCTGAAGCTTTCTTT,CASSVEDRSAEAFF
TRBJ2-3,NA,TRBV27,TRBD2,TGTGCCAGCAGTTTATCGGCGGGAGTGACAGATACGCAGTATTTT,CASSLSAGVTDTQYF
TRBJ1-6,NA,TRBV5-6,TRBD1,TGTGCCAGCAGCTTCCTTCCTGACAGGGCGGATTCACCCCTCCACTTT,CASSFLPDRADSPLHF
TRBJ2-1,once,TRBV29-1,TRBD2,TGCAGCGTTGAAGGGACTAGCGGGAGCTCCTACAATGAGCAGTTCTTC,CSVEGTSGSSYNEQFF
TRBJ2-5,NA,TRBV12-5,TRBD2,TGTGCTAGTGGTTCGTCCGGGACTAGCATATTGGAGACCCAGTACTTC,CASGSSGTSILETQYF
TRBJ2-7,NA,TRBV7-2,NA,TGTGCCAGCAGCTTATTAGCGGACCTGCCCTACGAGCAGTACTTC,CASSLLADLPYEQYF
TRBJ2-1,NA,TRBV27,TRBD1,TGTGCCAGCTTTCCCGGGACAGGAACCTACAATGAGCAGTTCTTC,CASFPGTGTYNEQFF
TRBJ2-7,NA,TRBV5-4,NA,TGTGCCAGCAGCTTTGGGTACAGGGCCGAAGCCGAGCAGTACTTC,CASSFGYRAEAEQYF
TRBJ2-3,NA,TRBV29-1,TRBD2,TGCAGCGTGGAGGGACTAGTTGAGTCAGATACGCAGTATTTT,CSVEGLVESDTQYF
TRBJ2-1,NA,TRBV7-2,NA,TGTGCCAGCAGCTTAGCGGCAGGAAGATACAATGAGCAGTTCTTC,CASSLAAGRYNEQFF
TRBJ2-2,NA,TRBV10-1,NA,TGCGCCAGCAGTGAGTCGAAGCGCGCGGAGACCGGGGAGCTGTTTTTT,CASSESKRAETGELFF
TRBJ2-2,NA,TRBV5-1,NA,TGCGCCAGCAGCTTGGCCGTCGCGAACACCGGGGAGCTGTTTTTT,CASSLAVANTGELFF
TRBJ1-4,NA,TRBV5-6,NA,TGTGCCAGCAGCTTGGCGGCAGGGAACGAAAAACTGTTTTTT,CASSLAAGNEKLFF
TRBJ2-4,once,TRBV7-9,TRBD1,TGTGCCAGCAGCCCTCAGGGGGCTAGGGCCAAAAACATTCAGTACTTC,CASSPQGARAKNIQYF
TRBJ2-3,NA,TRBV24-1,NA,TGTGCCACCAGTGATTTTGTGGGGAGAAGCACAGATACGCAGTATTTT,CATSDFVGRSTDTQYF
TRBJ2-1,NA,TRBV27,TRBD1,TGTGCCAGCAGACCGGGACAGGGGTACAATGAGCAGTTCTTC,CASRPGQGYNEQFF
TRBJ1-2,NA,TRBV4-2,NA,TGTGCCAGCAGCCAAGGATCCGGGGGGGATCGACAGGGCTACACCTTC,CASSQGSGGDRQGYTF
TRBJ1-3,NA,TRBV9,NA,TGTGCCAGCAGCCGACAGAGTTCCTCTGGAAACACCATATATTTT,CASSRQSSSGNTIYF
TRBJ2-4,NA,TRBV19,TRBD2,TGTGCCAGTAGTAGGAGACTAGCGGGGGAAGCCAAAAACATTCAGTACTTC,CASSRRLAGEAKNIQYF
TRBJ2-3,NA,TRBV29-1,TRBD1,TGCAGCGTTGATAGGTTCGACAGGGGAGGCACAGATACGCAGTATTTT,CSVDRFDRGGTDTQYF
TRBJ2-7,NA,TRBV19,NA,TGTGCCAGTAGTTCCTCTTACTACGAGCAGTACTTC,CASSSSYYEQYF
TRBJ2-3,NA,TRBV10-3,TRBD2,TGTGCCATCAGTGATGCCGCTAGCGGGGGCACAGATACGCAGTATTTT,CAISDAASGGTDTQYF
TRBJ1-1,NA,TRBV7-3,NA,TGTGCCAGCAGCTTAAGAGGGGGAAGAGTTATGAACACTGAAGCTTTCTTT,CASSLRGGRVMNTEAFF
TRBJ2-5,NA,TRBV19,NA,TGTGCCAGTAGTATTCAGGGTAATCAAGAGACCCAGTACTTC,CASSIQGNQETQYF
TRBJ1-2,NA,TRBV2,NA,TGTGCCAGCAGTTCTGACAGTGGCTACACCTTC,CASSSDSGYTF
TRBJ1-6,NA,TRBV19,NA,TGTGCCAGTAGTGCGGTCCGGAATTCACCCCTCCACTTT,CASSAVRNSPLHF
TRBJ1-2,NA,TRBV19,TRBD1,TGTGCCAGTAGTTCTATCGGACAGGGGCAATATGGCTACACCTTC,CASSSIGQGQYGYTF
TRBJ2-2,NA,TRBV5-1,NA,TGCGCCAGCAGCTTGTTCGGGGATGTGGTGACCGGGGAGCTGTTTTTT,CASSLFGDVVTGELFF
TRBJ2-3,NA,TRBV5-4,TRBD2,TGTGCCAGCACCGCGGGGGGTAGCGGGGACACAGATACGCAGTATTTT,CASTAGGSGDTDTQYF
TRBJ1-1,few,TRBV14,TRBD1,TGTGCCAGCAGCCAACAAGGACAGGGGGCTATCGAGGCTTTCTTT,CASSQQGQGAIEAFF
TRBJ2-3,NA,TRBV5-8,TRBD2,TGTGCCAGCAGCCTGACTAGCGGGGTTTCGTTGGGCACAGATACGCAGTATTTT,CASSLTSGVSLGTDTQYF
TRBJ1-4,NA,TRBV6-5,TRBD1,TGTGCCAGCAGTCGAACAGGGGTTGGAAAACTGTTTTTT,CASSRTGVGKLFF
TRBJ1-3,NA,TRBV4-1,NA,TGCGCCAGCAGCCCCCTGGAGGCTGGAAACACCATATATTTT,CASSPLEAGNTIYF
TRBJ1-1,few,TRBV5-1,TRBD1,TGCGCCAGCAGCAGGGACAGGCGGAACACTGAAGCTTTCTTT,CASSRDRRNTEAFF
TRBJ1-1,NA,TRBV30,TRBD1,TGTGCCTGGAGTGGGGACAGGGGGTACACTGAAGCTTTCTTT,CAWSGDRGYTEAFF
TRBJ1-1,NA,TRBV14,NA,TGTGCCAGCAGCCAAGGGGGAGGAGTGACGGAAGCTTTCTTT,CASSQGGGVTEAFF
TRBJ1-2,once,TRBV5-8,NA,TGTGCCAGCAGCATCACAGGGACGCCCTATGGCTACACCTTC,CASSITGTPYGYTF
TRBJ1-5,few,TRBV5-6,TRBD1,TGTGCCAGCAGCTCCGGACAGGTCAATCAGCCCCAGCATTTT,CASSSGQVNQPQHF
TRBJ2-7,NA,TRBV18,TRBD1,TGTGCCAGCTCACCGAGGGACAGGGGGTACGAGCAGTACTTC,CASSPRDRGYEQYF
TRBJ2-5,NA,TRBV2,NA,TGTGCCAGCAGGGAGCGGAAAGAGACCCAGTACTTC,CASRERKETQYF
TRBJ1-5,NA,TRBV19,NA,TGTGCCAGTAGTGCTCCAGCGGGGGACAATCAGCCCCAGCATTTT,CASSAPAGDNQPQHF
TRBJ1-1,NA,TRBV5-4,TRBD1,TGTGCCAGCAGCCTGGGGGACAGGGGAGTTGAAGCTTTCTTT,CASSLGDRGVEAFF
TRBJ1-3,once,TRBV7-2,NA,TGTGCCAGCAGCTTAGGTCCGGTTTACTCTGGAAACACCATATATTTT,CASSLGPVYSGNTIYF
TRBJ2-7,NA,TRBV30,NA,TGTGCCTGGAGTGTTCTTGACACTCAAAACCTCTACGAGCAGTACTTC,CAWSVLDTQNLYEQYF
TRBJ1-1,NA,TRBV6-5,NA,TGTGCCAGCAGCATTACAGGGACGAACACTGAAGCTTTCTTT,CASSITGTNTEAFF
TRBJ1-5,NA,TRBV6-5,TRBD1,TGTGCCAGCAGTTACAGGACAGGGGTGGAGCAGCCCCAGCATTTT,CASSYRTGVEQPQHF
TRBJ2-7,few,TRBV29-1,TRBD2,TGCAGCGTTGTTGGGACTAGCGGGAACTACGAGCAGTACTTC,CSVVGTSGNYEQYF